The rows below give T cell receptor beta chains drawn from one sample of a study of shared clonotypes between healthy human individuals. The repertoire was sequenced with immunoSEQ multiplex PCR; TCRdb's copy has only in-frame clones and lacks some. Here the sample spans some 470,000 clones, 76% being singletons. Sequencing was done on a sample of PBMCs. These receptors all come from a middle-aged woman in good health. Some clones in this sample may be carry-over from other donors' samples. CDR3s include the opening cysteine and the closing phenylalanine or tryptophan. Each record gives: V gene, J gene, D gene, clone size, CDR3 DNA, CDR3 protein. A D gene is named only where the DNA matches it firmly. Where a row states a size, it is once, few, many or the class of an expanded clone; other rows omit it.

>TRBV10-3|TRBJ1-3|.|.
TGTGCCATCAGTGAGTCCAGAGGTGGCTTATCTGGAAACACCATATATTTT
CAISESRGGLSGNTIYF
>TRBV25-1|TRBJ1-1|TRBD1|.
TGTGCCAGCAGTGAAGTTAGGGACAGCGAAGCTTTCTTT
CASSEVRDSEAFF
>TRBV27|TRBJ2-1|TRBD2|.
TGTGCCAGCAGTTTCGGGACTAGCGGAAGCTCCTACAATGAGCAGTTCTTC
CASSFGTSGSSYNEQFF
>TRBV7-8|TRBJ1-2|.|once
TGTGCCAGCAGCCCCTTGGCGATACCTGAGGGAGGCTACACCTTC
CASSPLAIPEGGYTF
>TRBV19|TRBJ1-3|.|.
TGTGCCAGTAGCCCGACATTGGGAAACACCATATATTTT
CASSPTLGNTIYF
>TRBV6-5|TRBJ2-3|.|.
TGTGCCAGCAGTTACCCTGGTGATACGCAGTATTTT
CASSYPGDTQYF
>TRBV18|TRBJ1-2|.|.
TGTGCCAGCTCACCACTCGCAGGGGTTAGTCGCGGCTATGGCTACACCTTC
CASSPLAGVSRGYGYTF
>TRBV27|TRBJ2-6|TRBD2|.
TGTGCCAGCAGTGACTTGACTAGCGGGAACTCTGGGGCCAACGTCCTGACTTTC
CASSDLTSGNSGANVLTF
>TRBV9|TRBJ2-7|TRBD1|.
TGTGCCAGCAGCGCGGGGACAGGGGGCTACGAGCAGTACTTC
CASSAGTGGYEQYF
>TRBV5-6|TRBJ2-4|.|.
TGTGCCAGCAGCCGACCCCCCTACATTCAGTACTTC
CASSRPPYIQYF
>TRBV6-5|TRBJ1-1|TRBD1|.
TGTGCCAGCAGGCAATACAGGGGGCGGACTGAAGCTTTCTTT
CASRQYRGRTEAFF
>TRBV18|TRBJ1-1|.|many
TGTGCCAGCTCACCACCGAGTACGGTGAACACTGAAGCTTTCTTT
CASSPPSTVNTEAFF
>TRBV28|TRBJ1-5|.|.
TGTGCCAGCAGTTTAGGGAGATATCAGCCCCAGCATTTT
CASSLGRYQPQHF
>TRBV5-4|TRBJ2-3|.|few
TGTGCCAGCAGCTTACGCGGCTACACAGATACGCAGTATTTT
CASSLRGYTDTQYF
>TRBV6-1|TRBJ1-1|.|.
TGTGCCAGCAGTGAATGGGGGTTGGGGAAAGACACTGAAGCTTTCTTT
CASSEWGLGKDTEAFF
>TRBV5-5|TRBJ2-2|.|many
TGTGCCAGCAGCTTGGGGCCCCGGGTGAACACCGGGGAGCTGTTTTTT
CASSLGPRVNTGELFF
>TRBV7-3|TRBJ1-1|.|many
TGTGCCAGCAGCTCCCAATGGGCTGAAGCTTTCTTT
CASSSQWAEAFF
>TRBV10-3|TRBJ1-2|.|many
TGTGCCATCAGTGAGTCGAACAGGGCAAGTGGCTACACCTTC
CAISESNRASGYTF
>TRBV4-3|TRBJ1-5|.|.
TGCGCCAGCAGCCAAGATTCGCGGAGCAATCAGCCCCAGCATTTT
CASSQDSRSNQPQHF
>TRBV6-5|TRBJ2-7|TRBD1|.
TGTGCCAGCAGCCAGGGACAGGTTGGACCCTACGAGCAGTACTTC
CASSQGQVGPYEQYF
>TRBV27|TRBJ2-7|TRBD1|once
TGTGCCAGCAGTTTTAGCGGCAGAAACAGGGGGTCCTACGAGCAGTACTTC
CASSFSGRNRGSYEQYF
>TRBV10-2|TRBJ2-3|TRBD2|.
TGCGCCAGCACCCAATCCGCTAGCGGGAGGCTAGCAGATACGCAGTATTTT
CASTQSASGRLADTQYF
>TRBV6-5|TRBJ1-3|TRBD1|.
TGTGCCAGCAGTTACGACAGGGCTGGAAACACCATATATTTT
CASSYDRAGNTIYF
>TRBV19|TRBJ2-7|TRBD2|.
TGTGCCAGTAGTATGGAGGCGGGAGCCCCTCTTGAGCAGTACTTC
CASSMEAGAPLEQYF
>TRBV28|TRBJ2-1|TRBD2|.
TGTGCCAGCAGTGCAGGACTAGCGGGGCCCTACAATGAGCAGTTCTTC
CASSAGLAGPYNEQFF
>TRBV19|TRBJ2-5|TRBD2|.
TGTGCCAGTAGTATAGCTGCGGGAGGCGAGACCCAGTACTTC
CASSIAAGGETQYF
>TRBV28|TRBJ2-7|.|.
TGTGCCAGCAGTTTATTCGCCAGTACCTACGAGCAGTACTTC
CASSLFASTYEQYF
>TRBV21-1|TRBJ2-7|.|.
TGTGCCAGCAGCAAACGGAGAAGACTGACTAGCCGTCGGGAAAATCTCCACGAGCAGTACTTC
CASSKRRRLTSRRENLHEQYF
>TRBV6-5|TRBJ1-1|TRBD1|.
TGTGCCAGCAGTCACCACAGGGGATACACTGAAGCTTTCTTT
CASSHHRGYTEAFF
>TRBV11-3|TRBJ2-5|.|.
TGTGCCAGCAGCCCCCGCCGTGGCGTGCAGACCCAGTACTTC
CASSPRRGVQTQYF
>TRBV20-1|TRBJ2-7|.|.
TGCAGTGCTAGATCCCCCTACGAGCAGTACTTC
CSARSPYEQYF
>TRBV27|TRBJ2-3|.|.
TGTGCCAGCAGTTTGTTTATGGGCACAGATACGCAGTATTTT
CASSLFMGTDTQYF
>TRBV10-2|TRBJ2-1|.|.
TGCGCCAGCCTCCTTAGTTATGAGCAGTTCTTC
CASLLSYEQFF
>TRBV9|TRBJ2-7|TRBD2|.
TGTGCCAGCAGCGTAGCGTGGGGACTAGCGGGAGACGAGCAGTACTTC
CASSVAWGLAGDEQYF
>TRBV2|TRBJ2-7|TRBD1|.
TGTGCCAGCAGCGAAGGACCGGGACAGGGATACGAGCAGTACTTC
CASSEGPGQGYEQYF
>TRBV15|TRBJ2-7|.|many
TGTGCCACCAGCTTGCAAATGCGGGGGCCACCCTACGAGCAGTACTTC
CATSLQMRGPPYEQYF
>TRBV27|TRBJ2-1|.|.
TGTGCCAGCAGTCCCCGACTGGTCGATGAGCAGTTCTTC
CASSPRLVDEQFF
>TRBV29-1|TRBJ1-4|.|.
TGCAGCGTTAGCCGACCCGGGGTTAATGAAAAACTGTTTTTT
CSVSRPGVNEKLFF
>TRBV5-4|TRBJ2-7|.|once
TGTGCCAGCAGCCCGGAGGGAGGCTCCTACGAGCAGTACTTC
CASSPEGGSYEQYF
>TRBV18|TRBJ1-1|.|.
TGTGCCAGCTCCTCCCCGCTTTTGCGGAACACTGAAGCTTTCTTT
CASSSPLLRNTEAFF
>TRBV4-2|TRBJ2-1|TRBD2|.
TGTGCCAGCAGAACCGGGACTAGCGGGTACGAGCAGTTCTTC
CASRTGTSGYEQFF
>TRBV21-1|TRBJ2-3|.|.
TGTGCCAGCAGCAAAGGGTTCACATCAGATACGCAGTATTTT
CASSKGFTSDTQYF
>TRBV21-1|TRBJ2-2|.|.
TGTGCCAGCTCCCCACGACAGGGGAGGAACACCGGGGAGCTGTTTTTT
CASSPRQGRNTGELFF
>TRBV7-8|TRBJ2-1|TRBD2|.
TGTGCCAGCAGCTTAGCGTGGACTAGCGGGAGTGTTTTCAATGAGCAGTTCTTC
CASSLAWTSGSVFNEQFF
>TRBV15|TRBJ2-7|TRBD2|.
TGTGCCACCAGCCCGGGCCAGCGGGAGGGGGGGTACGAGCAGTACTTC
CATSPGQREGGYEQYF